The 32 T cell receptor beta chains reported below all come from one sample, sequenced in a study of T cell responses to AZD1222 COVID-19 vaccine. The data were produced by immunoSEQ multiplex PCR, yet TCRdb's version contains in-frame clones alone and is incomplete. The table has about 180,000 clones, about 85% seen once. Sequenced material: peripheral blood, taken on day 0 of AZD1222 vaccination. These TCRs come from an adult in good health.

V usage is TRBV5-1 and J usage is TRBJ1-1; 8 bases align to TRBD1. Germline V gives CDR1 SGHRS, CDR2 YFSETQ. J was trimmed by 1 base and V by 4 bases; bases with no gene match: 12. The CDR3 is made up of 17 amino acids. CDR3 coding DNA: TGCGCCAGCAGCCCCGACAGGGGATGGACAAAGAACACTGAAGCTTTCTTT. This encodes CASSPDRGWTKNTEAFF.

The CDR3 sequence: CASSIYGTSGRTGELFF. In DNA form, the CDR3 reads TGTGCCAGTAGTATCTATGGGACTAGCGGGAGAACCGGGGAGCTGTTTTTT. The gene calls are TRBV19 and TRBJ2-2; 14 bases are shared with TRBD2. The V gene end was trimmed by 3 bases and the J gene end by 5 bases; junction bases not matched to a gene: 5. Germline V CDR1 and CDR2: LNHDA, SQIVND (reference sequence). This CDR3 spans 17 amino acids.

The chain links TRBV6-4 to TRBJ2-1, with TRBD2 identical over 12 bases. In germline, CDR1 is MRHNA, CDR2 SNTAGT. This CDR3 has 15 residues. Losses at the gene ends were 4 bases for V and 9 bases for J; bases not matched to a gene: 7. In nucleotides, the CDR3 is TGTGCCAGCAGTGGACTAGCGGGGGCTCGGGGTGAGCAGTTCTTC. This sequence encodes CASSGLAGARGEQFF.

The rearrangement uses TRBV19 and TRBJ1-5; 9 bases are a match to TRBD1. V trimming: 4 bases; J trimming: 7 bases; junction bases outside the gene matches: 14. CDR3 length: 17 amino acids. CDR1 is LNHDA and CDR2 is SQIVND in the germline V gene (reference sequence). DNA for the CDR3: TGTGCCAGTAGTACCCGGGACAGGGAAGCCCTACGGCAGCCCCAGCATTTT. Amino acid sequence: CASSTRDREALRQPQHF.

J is TRBJ2-7 and V is TRBV4-1; TRBD2 aligns across 9 bases. Looked up from germline, CDR1 is MGHRA and CDR2 is YSYEKL. Trimming removed 0 bases from V and 0 bases from J; junction bases left unmatched: 9. The CDR3 has 18 residues. CDR3 region: CASSQDRQIAGDSYEQYF. The CDR3 coding sequence is TGCGCCAGCAGCCAAGATCGACAGATAGCGGGGGACTCCTACGAGCAGTACTTC.

The chain carries TRBV3-1 (or the pseudogene TRBV3-2) and TRBJ2-5; 7 bases align to TRBD2. Germline-derived CDR1 and CDR2 are LGHDT and YNNKEL (reference sequence). This CDR3 is built from 13 residues. The J segment lost 5 bases and the V segment lost 2 bases, leaving 2 bases of the junction unmatched. This CDR3 reads CASSQMGGETQYF. CDR3 DNA sequence: TGTGCCAGCAGCCAAATGGGGGGGGAGACCCAGTACTTC.

V usage is TRBV30 and J usage is TRBJ1-5; the D is unclear. Trimming stripped 1 base from V and 2 bases from J, with 15 bases between. Germline V gene data show CDR1 as GTSNPN and CDR2 as SVGIG (reference sequence). This CDR3 has 16 residues. The DNA for the CDR3 is TGTGCCTGGAGTGAAACCTCTTGGAGTGGCAATCAGCCCCAGCATTTT. Translation: CAWSETSWSGNQPQHF.

CDR3 residues: CASSLSRGAVSYGYTF. In DNA, the CDR3 is TGTGCCAGCAGTTTATCCAGGGGGGCGGTTTCCTATGGCTACACCTTC. The J gene is TRBJ1-2, the V gene TRBV28, with 7 nucleotides matching TRBD1. The CDR3 is 16 residues long. Germline CDR1 reads MDHEN; CDR2 reads SYDVKM. J was trimmed by 4 bases and V by 1 base; bases with no gene match: 9.

V usage is TRBV5-4 and J usage is TRBJ2-1; unclear D gene. CDR3 length: 15 amino acids. The V gene lost 4 bases and the J gene lost 10 bases, with 21 bases spanning the gap. Germline values: CDR1 SGHNT, CDR2 YYREEE (reference sequence). This CDR3 reads CASSPLPSLSLEQFF. CDR3 nucleotides: TGTGCCAGCAGCCCCCTCCCGTCCCTCTCTCTCGAGCAGTTCTTC.

CDR3 loop: CASSQQPGQGADIQYF. In nucleotides, the CDR3 is TGTGCCAGCAGCCAACAACCTGGACAGGGGGCGGACATTCAGTACTTC. The V gene is TRBV3-1 (or the pseudogene TRBV3-2), the J gene TRBJ2-4; 11 nucleotides line up with TRBD1. The germline gives CDR1 LGHDT, CDR2 YNNKEL (reference sequence). This CDR3 has 16 amino acids. With 2 bases clipped from V and 8 bases from J, the junction kept 8 bases outside the gene matches.

The J gene is TRBJ2-7, the V gene TRBV21-1; the table calls TRBD2, which could not be checked here. TRBV21-1 is a recognized pseudogene. The CDR3 sequence is 15 residues long. CDR3 amino acids: CASTQRSADGYEQYF. The DNA for the CDR3 is TGTGCCAGCACCCAACGGAGTGCTGATGGCTACGAGCAGTACTTC.

V gene TRBV19 combines with J gene TRBJ2-6; D is undetermined. Germline V gene data show CDR1 as LNHDA and CDR2 as SQIVND (reference sequence). CDR3 length equals 15 residues. The V gene lost 2 bases and the J gene lost 0 bases, with 5 bases spanning the gap. DNA of the CDR3: TGTGCCAGTAGTATATTGGGCTCTGGGGCCAACGTCCTGACTTTC. Protein: CASSILGSGANVLTF.

This clone has more than one count but fewer than ten. The CDR3 coding sequence is TGTGCCAGCAGTCCACTTAGCGGGAGAGTGAGAGAGCAGTACTTC. It translates to CASSPLSGRVREQYF. The genes are TRBV6-2 or TRBV6-3 and TRBJ2-7, with 9 bases identical to TRBD2. Germline V gene data show CDR1 as MNHEY and CDR2 as SVGEGT. CDR3 length: 15 amino acids. The ends lost 5 bases at V and 7 bases at J; junction bases unmatched: 12.

This chain uses TRBV2 with TRBJ2-7; 10 bases agree with TRBD2. This CDR3 region has 15 residues. Germline values: CDR1 SNHLY, CDR2 FYNNEI. With V trimmed by 5 bases and J by 2 bases, 6 bases remained unmatched. This CDR3 reads CASSKESGRAYEQYF. The CDR3 nucleotides read TGTGCCAGCAGTAAAGAGAGCGGGAGGGCCTACGAGCAGTACTTC.

This clone occurred a few times. The chain joins TRBV19 to TRBJ1-2; no firm D call. V was pared by 7 bases and J by 0 bases, with 15 bases between. Germline CDR1 and CDR2: LNHDA and SQIVND (reference sequence). The CDR3 totals 15 residues. CDR3 bases: TGTGCCAGTATTGGATCCATCTCTTCTAACTATGGCTACACCTTC. Amino acid sequence: CASIGSISSNYGYTF.

The chain couples TRBV15 to TRBJ2-1, with 11 nucleotides matching TRBD2. The germline CDR1 and CDR2 sequences are LNHNV and YYDKDF (reference sequence). This CDR3 is 16 amino acids long. J was trimmed by 0 bases and V by 7 bases; bases with no gene match: 5. The CDR3 DNA follows: TGTGCCACCACCCCTAGCGGGAGGAGCTCCTACAATGAGCAGTTCTTC. As protein: CATTPSGRSSYNEQFF.

The sample holds one count of this clone. The chain has TRBV7-8 and TRBJ2-2; D may be TRBD1 or TRBD2 (5 bases each). Germline V gene lookup returns CDR1 SGHVS and CDR2 FQNEAQ. This CDR3 has 15 amino acids. Trimming left V 3 bases short and J 4 bases short, with 12 bases between. The CDR3 loop reads CASSFGTPLTGELFF. In DNA form, the CDR3 reads TGTGCCAGCAGCTTCGGGACCCCTCTCACCGGGGAGCTGTTTTTT.

This rearrangement joins TRBV4-2 to TRBJ2-7, with D perhaps TRBD2 (6 bases). The germline V gene has CDR1 LGHNA and CDR2 YNFKEQ. Trimming took off 0 bases at V and 4 bases at J, with 13 bases between the two ends. This CDR3 is built from 15 residues. CDR3: CASSQDRAGRYEQYF. The CDR3 nucleotides read TGTGCCAGCAGCCAAGATCGGGCAGGGAGGTACGAGCAGTACTTC.

The chain carries TRBV18 and TRBJ2-2; D gene unclear. This CDR3 has 12 residues. V was pared by 0 bases and J by 7 bases, with 3 bases between. Looked up from germline, CDR1 is KGHSH and CDR2 is LQKENI. CDR3 bases: TGTGCCAGCTCACCACCGTTCGGGGAGCTGTTTTTT. Residues: CASSPPFGELFF.

This clone was seen more than once but under ten times. This rearrangement joins TRBV6-5 to TRBJ1-2, with D possibly being TRBD1 (5 bases). The CDR3 has 14 amino acids. Germline-derived CDR1 and CDR2 are MNHEY and SVGAGI. Trimming took 6 bases from V and 4 from J, leaving 15 bases between them. CDR3: CASRGTGGGYGYTF. In DNA form, the CDR3 reads TGTGCCAGCAGGGGGACTGGGGGTGGCTATGGCTACACCTTC.

The rearrangement links TRBV29-1 to TRBJ1-1, with D maybe TRBD1 (6 bases). Germline V gene lookup returns CDR1 SQVTM and CDR2 ANQGSEA. The CDR3 sequence is 11 residues long. V shed 7 bases and J shed 4 bases, with 10 bases lying between them. CDR3 sequence: CSATGSTEAFF. The CDR3 DNA is TGCAGCGCCACAGGGTCCACTGAAGCTTTCTTT.

This clone has just one count. The chain uses TRBV18 and TRBJ1-2; 10 nucleotides agree with TRBD1. Per germline, CDR1 KGHSH and CDR2 LQKENI. V trimming: 6 bases; J trimming: 5 bases; junction bases outside the gene matches: 18. The CDR3 covers 18 residues. CDR3 sequence: CASSPGTGARGVRYGYTF. In DNA, the CDR3 is TGTGCCAGCTCTCCCGGGACAGGGGCCCGTGGTGTGAGATATGGCTACACCTTC.

This chain joins TRBV6-6 and TRBJ2-1, with TRBD2 identical over 10 bases. Per the germline V gene, CDR1 is MNHNY and CDR2 is SVGAGI (reference sequence). This CDR3 comprises 13 residues. The J segment lost 3 bases and the V segment lost 11 bases, leaving 4 bases of the junction unmatched. CDR3 sequence: CACGTSVYNEQFF. CDR3 sequence (DNA): TGTGCCTGCGGGACTAGCGTCTACAATGAGCAGTTCTTC.

The rearrangement joins TRBV5-1 to TRBJ2-7; 12 bases map to TRBD2. The CDR3 runs to 16 residues. Germline CDR1 and CDR2: SGHRS and YFSETQ. The V segment lost 4 bases and the J segment 2 bases; nucleotides outside the gene matches: 7. CDR3 coding DNA: TGCGCCAGCAGCCAAAATGGACTAGCGGGAACCTACGAGCAGTACTTC. This translates into CASSQNGLAGTYEQYF.

CDR3 protein: CATSRESYSNQPQHF. For the CDR3, the DNA is TGTGCCACCAGCAGAGAGTCGTATAGCAATCAGCCCCAGCATTTT. This sequence joins TRBV15 and TRBJ1-5; D unclear. The CDR3 runs to 15 residues. V dropped 0 bases and J dropped 0 bases, with 6 bases sitting between them. The V gene's germline CDR1 is LNHNV and CDR2 YYDKDF (reference sequence). Based on the CDR3 plus reference TRBV15 and TRBJ1-5, the full variable domain is DAMVIQNPRYQVTQFGKPVTLSCSQTLNHNVMYWYQQKSSQAPKLLFHYYDKDFNNEADTPDNFQSRRPNTSFCFLDIRSPGLGDTAMYLCATSRESYSNQPQHFGDGTRLSIL.

This clone was detected only a few times. The DNA for the CDR3 is TGTGCCAGCAGCTTGCACAGGGATGTGCTCACCTTC. Translation: CASSLHRDVLTF. J is TRBJ1-2 and V is TRBV11-2, with a weak D call TRBD1 (6 bases). V was pared by 3 bases and J by 13 bases, with 15 bases between. Germline assignment: CDR1 SGHAT and CDR2 FQNNGV. The CDR3 sequence is 12 residues long.

The gene calls are TRBV5-1 and TRBJ2-7, with D perhaps TRBD1 or TRBD2 (5 bases each). Trimming removed 4 bases at V and 4 bases at J, with 9 bases between. CDR1 is SGHRS, CDR2 YFSETQ, per germline. The CDR3 covers 12 residues. CDR3 sequence (DNA): TGCGCCAGCAGCCGGGACCGATACGAGCAGTACTTC. Its translation is CASSRDRYEQYF.

This chain connects TRBV12-3 or TRBV12-4 to TRBJ1-6; D is ambiguous. The V end was cut by 5 bases, the J end by 8 bases, with 10 bases between. CDR3 length: 13 residues. The CDR3 sequence is CASSPRSHSPLHF. The CDR3 bases are TGTGCCAGCAGTCCCCGGTCCCATTCACCCCTCCACTTT.

V gene TRBV18 combines with J gene TRBJ1-1; no clear D gene. Germline CDR1 KGHSH, CDR2 LQKENI. The germline V and J ends were trimmed by 3 bases and 4 bases, with 9 bases remaining between them. The length of the CDR3 is 13 residues. CDR3 protein: CASSPLRLTEAFF. Here the CDR3 DNA reads TGTGCCAGCTCACCCCTACGGCTCACTGAAGCTTTCTTT.

The chain is built from TRBV30 and TRBJ1-5; no clear D. Deletions cut 2 bases from V and 0 bases from J, with 11 bases between. This CDR3 has 15 residues. Germline lookup yields CDR1 GTSNPN and CDR2 SVGIG (reference sequence). The CDR3 region is CAWSSDFLSNQPQHF. The DNA of the CDR3 is TGTGCCTGGAGTTCGGACTTTCTTAGCAATCAGCCCCAGCATTTT.

The chain uses TRBV7-2 and TRBJ1-1, with D perhaps TRBD1 (5 bases). Germline values: CDR1 SGHTA, CDR2 FQGNSA. The CDR3 is made up of 13 amino acids. Trimming took off 4 bases at V and 4 bases at J, with 10 bases between the two ends. The DNA of the CDR3 is TGTGCCAGCAGCTGGACATCGGGCACTGAAGCTTTCTTT. Amino acids: CASSWTSGTEAFF.

The J gene is TRBJ2-5, the V gene TRBV2; TRBD2 is a possible D gene (5 bases). V lost 6 bases, J lost 7 bases, and 9 bases lay in between. The CDR3 has 11 amino acids. Germline loops: CDR1 SNHLY, CDR2 FYNNEI. DNA of the CDR3: TGTGCCAGCAGGGGCCGGGGGACCCAGTACTTC. Its protein product is CASRGRGTQYF.